The clone carrying this T cell receptor (beta chain) was observed at least ten times. It was considered stable Graves' hyperthyroidism when ophthalmopathy did not progress within 18 months. The CDR3 is 15 amino acids. Per the germline V gene, CDR1 is MDHEN and CDR2 is SYDVKM. V lost 6 bases to trimming and J lost 4 bases, with 15 bases between them. The record originates from a study of T cells in Graves' hyperthyroidism and ophthalmopathy. The source material, RNA transcripts, was used to amplify TCR beta CDR3 regions. The HTBI set primed first-round TCR CDR3 RT-PCR. TCRdb re-called the multiplex PCR reads with MiXCR, one entry per CDR3 protein. The data contain some 620,000 distinct CDR3 sequences, about a sixth of them singletons.

The chain joins TRBV28 to TRBJ2-2; possible D gene TRBD2, 5 bases. The source of this sequence is a woman in her twenties or thirties with Graves' hyperthyroidism. Sequencing input: blood. CDR3 nucleotide sequence: TGTGCCAGCAGCTCCTCTGGGGAGCTCACCGGGGAGCTGTTTTTT. Protein sequence: CASSSSGELTGELFF.